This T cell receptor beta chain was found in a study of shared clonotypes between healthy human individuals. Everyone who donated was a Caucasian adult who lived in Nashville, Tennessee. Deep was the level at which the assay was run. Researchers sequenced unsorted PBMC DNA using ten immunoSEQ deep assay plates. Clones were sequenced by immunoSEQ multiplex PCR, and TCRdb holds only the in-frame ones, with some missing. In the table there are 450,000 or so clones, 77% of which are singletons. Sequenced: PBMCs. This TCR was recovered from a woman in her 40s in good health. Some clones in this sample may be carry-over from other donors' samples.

CDR3 DNA: TGTGCCAGCAGCCTTCTAGGATCCCCGGACAAAGAGACCCAGTACTTC. Its translation is CASSLLGSPDKETQYF. The V gene is TRBV2, the J gene TRBJ2-5; possibly TRBD1 for D (5 bases). The CDR3 runs to 16 residues. V lost 6 bases, J lost 3 bases, and 20 bases lay in between. The germline gives CDR1 SNHLY, CDR2 FYNNEI.